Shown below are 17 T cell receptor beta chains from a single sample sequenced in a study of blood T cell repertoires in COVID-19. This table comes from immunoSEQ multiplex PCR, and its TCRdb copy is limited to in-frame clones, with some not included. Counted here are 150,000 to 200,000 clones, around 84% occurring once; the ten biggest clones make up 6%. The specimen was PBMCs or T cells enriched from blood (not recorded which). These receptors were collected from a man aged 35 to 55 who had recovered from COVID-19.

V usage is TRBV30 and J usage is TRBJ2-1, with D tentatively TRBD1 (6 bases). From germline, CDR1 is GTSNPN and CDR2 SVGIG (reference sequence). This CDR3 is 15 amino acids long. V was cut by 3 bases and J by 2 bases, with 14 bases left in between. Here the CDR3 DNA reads TGTGCCTGGAGCATGGGGGACACCACCTACAATGAGCAGTTCTTC. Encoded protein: CAWSMGDTTYNEQFF.

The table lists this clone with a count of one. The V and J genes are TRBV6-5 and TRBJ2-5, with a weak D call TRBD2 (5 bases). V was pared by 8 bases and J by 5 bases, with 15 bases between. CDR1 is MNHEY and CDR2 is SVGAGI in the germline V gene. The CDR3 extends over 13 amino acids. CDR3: CASYRPEAETQYF. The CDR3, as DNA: TGTGCCAGCTATCGCCCGGAGGCGGAGACCCAGTACTTC.

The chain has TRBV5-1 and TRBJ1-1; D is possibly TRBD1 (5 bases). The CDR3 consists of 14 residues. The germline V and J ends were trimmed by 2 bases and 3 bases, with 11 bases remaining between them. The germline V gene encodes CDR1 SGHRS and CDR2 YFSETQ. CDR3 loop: CASSLEGRDTEAFF. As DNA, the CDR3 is TGCGCCAGCAGCTTAGAGGGGAGGGACACTGAAGCTTTCTTT. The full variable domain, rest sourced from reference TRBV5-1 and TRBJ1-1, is KAGVTQTPRYLIKTRGQQVTLSCSPISGHRSVSWYQQTPGQGLQFLFEYFSETQRNKGNFPGRFSGRQFSNSRSEMNVSTLELGDSALYLCASSLEGRDTEAFFGQGTRLTVV.

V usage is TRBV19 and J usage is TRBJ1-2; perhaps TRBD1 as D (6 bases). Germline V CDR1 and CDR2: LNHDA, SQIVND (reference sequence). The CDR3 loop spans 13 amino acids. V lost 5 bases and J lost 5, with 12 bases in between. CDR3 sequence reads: CASSGGLKYGYTF. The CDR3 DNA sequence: TGTGCCAGTAGTGGGGGCCTAAAATATGGCTACACCTTC.

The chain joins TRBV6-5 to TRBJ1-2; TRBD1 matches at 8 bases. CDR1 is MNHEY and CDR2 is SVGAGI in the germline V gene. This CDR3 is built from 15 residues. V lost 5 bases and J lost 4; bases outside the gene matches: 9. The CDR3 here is CASSPALDRAYGYTF. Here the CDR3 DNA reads TGTGCCAGCAGTCCTGCCCTGGACAGGGCCTATGGCTACACCTTC.

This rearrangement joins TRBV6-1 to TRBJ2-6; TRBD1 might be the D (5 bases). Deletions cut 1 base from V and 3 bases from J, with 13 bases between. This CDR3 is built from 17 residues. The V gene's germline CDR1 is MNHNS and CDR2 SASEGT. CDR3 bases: TGTGCCAGCAGTGAAGGGTCAGGGTTTGGTGGGGCCAACGTCCTGACTTTC. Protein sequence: CASSEGSGFGGANVLTF.

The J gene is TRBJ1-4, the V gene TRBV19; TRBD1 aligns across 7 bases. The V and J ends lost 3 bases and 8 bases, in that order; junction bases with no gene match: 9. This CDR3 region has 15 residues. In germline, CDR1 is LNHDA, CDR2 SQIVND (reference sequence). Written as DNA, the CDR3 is TGTGCCAGTAGTATTGGAGGGGGCGTCGAAGAAAAACTGTTTTTT. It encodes CASSIGGGVEEKLFF.

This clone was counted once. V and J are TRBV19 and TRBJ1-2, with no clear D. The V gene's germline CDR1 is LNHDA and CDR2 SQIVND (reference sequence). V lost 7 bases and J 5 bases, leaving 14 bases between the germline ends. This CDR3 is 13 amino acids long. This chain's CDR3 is CASTPEGRYGYTF. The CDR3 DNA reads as TGTGCCAGTACCCCGGAGGGCAGGTATGGCTACACCTTC.

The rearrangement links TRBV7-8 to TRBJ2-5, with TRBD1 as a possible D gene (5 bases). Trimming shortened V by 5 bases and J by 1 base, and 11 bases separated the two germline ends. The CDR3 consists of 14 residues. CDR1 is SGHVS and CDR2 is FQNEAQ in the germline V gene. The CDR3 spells CASSLQTVQETQYF. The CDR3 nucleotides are TGTGCCAGCAGCCTACAGACAGTCCAAGAGACCCAGTACTTC.

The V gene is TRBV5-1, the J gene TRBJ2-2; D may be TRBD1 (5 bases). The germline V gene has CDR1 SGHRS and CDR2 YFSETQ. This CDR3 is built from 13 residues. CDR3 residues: CDLRRGSTGELFF. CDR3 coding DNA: TGCGATCTTAGAAGGGGTTCAACCGGGGAGCTGTTTTTT.

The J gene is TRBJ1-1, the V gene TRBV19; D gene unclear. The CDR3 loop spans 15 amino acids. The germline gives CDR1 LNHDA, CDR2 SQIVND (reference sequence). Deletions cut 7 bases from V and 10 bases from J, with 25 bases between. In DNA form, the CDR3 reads TGTGCCAGTAAACCGGGTACCACGCTAATCGAGGGAGCTTTCTTT. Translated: CASKPGTTLIEGAFF.

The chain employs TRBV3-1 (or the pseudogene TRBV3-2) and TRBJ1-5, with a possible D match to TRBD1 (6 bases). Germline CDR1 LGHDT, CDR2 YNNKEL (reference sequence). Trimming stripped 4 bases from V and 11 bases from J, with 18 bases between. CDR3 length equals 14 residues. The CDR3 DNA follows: TGTGCCAGCAGCCTACGGGACAACCGAGGAGCCCAGCATTTT. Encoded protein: CASSLRDNRGAQHF.

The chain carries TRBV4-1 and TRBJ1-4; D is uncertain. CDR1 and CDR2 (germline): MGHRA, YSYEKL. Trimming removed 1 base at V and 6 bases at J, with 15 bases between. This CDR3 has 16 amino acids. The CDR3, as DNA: TGCGCCAGCAGCCAAGGCCGGGGTTTTAAGGATGAAAAACTGTTTTTT. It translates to CASSQGRGFKDEKLFF.

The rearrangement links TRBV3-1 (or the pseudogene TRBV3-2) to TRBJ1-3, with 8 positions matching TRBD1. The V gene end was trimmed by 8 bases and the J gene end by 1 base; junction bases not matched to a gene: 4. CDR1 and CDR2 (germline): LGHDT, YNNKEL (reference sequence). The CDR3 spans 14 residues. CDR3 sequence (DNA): TGTGCCAGCGGACAGGGACTTTCTGGAAACACCATATATTTT. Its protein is CASGQGLSGNTIYF.

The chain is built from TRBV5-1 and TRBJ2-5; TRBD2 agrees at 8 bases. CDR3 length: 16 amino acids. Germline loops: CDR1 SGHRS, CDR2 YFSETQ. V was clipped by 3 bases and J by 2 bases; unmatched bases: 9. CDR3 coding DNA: TGCGCCAGCAGCTCCGGGGGGGCCTCCCCTCAAGAGACCCAGTACTTC. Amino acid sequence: CASSSGGASPQETQYF.

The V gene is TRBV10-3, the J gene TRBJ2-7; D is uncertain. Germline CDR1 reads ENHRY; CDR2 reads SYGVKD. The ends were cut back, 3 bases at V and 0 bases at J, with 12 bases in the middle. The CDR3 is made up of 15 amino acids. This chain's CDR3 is CAISDEYIDSYEQYV. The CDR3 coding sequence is TGTGCCATCAGTGATGAGTATATCGACTCCTACGAGCAGTACGTC.

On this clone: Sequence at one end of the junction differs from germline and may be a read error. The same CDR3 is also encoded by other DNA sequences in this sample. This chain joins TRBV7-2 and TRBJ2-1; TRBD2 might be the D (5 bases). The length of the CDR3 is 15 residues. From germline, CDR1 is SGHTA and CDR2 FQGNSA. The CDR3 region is CASSLNSGLNNEQFF. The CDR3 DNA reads TGTGCCAGCAGCTTAAATTCAGGACTTAACAATGAGCAATTCTTC.